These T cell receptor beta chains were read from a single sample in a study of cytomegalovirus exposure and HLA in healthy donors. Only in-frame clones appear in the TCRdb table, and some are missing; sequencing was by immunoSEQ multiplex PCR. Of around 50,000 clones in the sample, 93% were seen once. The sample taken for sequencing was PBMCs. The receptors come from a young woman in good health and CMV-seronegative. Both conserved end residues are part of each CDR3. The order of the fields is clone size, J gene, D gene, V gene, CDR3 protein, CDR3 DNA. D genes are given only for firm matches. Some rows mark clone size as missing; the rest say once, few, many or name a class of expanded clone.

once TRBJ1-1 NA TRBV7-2 CASNSQYRYYF TGTGCCAGCAACTCACAGTACAGATATTACTTT
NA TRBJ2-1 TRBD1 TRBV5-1 CASSLDGQATREFF TGCGCCAGCAGCTTGGACGGACAGGCCACGCGGGAGTTCTTC
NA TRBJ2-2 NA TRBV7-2 CASTSDTGELFF TGTGCCAGCACAAGCGATACCGGGGAGCTGTTTTTT
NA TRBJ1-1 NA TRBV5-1 CASSLEGGYETEAFF TGCGCCAGCAGCTTGGAAGGGGGTTACGAGACTGAAGCTTTCTTT
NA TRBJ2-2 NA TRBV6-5 CASREDLNTGELFF TGTGCCAGCCGAGAGGACTTAAACACCGGGGAGCTGTTTTTT
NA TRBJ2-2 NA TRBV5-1 CASSFPTNTGELFF TGCGCCAGCAGCTTCCCTACCAACACCGGGGAGCTGTTTTTT
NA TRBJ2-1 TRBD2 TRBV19 CASSLAGDFYNEQFF TGTGCCAGTAGTTTAGCGGGGGACTTCTACAATGAGCAGTTCTTC
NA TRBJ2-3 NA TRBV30 CAWSGAGSTDTQYF TGTGCCTGGAGTGGGGCTGGGTCGACAGATACGCAGTATTTT
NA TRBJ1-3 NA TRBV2 CASRPWGGTGNTIYF TGTGCCAGCAGGCCGTGGGGGGGGACAGGAAACACCATATATTTT
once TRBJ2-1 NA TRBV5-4 CASSLESVYEQFF TGTGCCAGCAGCTTGGAATCAGTCTATGAGCAGTTCTTC
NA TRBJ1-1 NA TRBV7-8 CASSLYDGQQSEAFF TGTGCCAGCAGCTTATATGACGGACAACAGAGTGAAGCTTTCTTT
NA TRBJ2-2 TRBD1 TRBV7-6 CASSLAQTGWTGELFF TGTGCCAGCAGCTTAGCGCAGACAGGGTGGACCGGGGAGCTGTTTTTT
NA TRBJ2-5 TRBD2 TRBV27 CASSYLGTSRETQYF TGTGCCAGCAGTTACCTTGGGACTAGCCGGGAGACCCAGTACTTC
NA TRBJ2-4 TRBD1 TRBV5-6 CASSLGSHRGTKNIQYF TGTGCCAGCAGCTTGGGGTCTCACAGGGGGACCAAAAACATTCAGTACTTC
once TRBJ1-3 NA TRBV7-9 CASSLSEGNTIYF TGTGCCAGCAGCCTAAGTGAGGGAAACACCATATATTTT
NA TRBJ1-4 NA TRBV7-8 CASSLAGGANEKLFF TGTGCCAGCAGCTTAGCTGGGGGGGCTAATGAAAAACTGTTTTTT
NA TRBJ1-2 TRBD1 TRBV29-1 CSVPPQGALSYTF TGCAGCGTTCCCCCTCAGGGGGCGCTTAGCTACACCTTC
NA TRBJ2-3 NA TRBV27 CASSLQSGPRPDFSTDTQYF TGTGCCAGCAGTTTACAAAGCGGACCCCGCCCCGATTTTAGCACAGATACGCAGTATTTT
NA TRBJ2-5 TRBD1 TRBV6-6 CASSEQGQEETQYF TGTGCCAGCTCAGAACAGGGACAGGAGGAGACCCAGTACTTC
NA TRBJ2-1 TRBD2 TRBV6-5 CASSYGSGSVYNEQFF TGTGCCAGCAGTTACGGTAGCGGGAGCGTCTACAATGAGCAGTTCTTC
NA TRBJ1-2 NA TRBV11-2 CASSTLTGSPVRNYGYTF TGTGCCAGCAGCACCCTGACAGGCAGCCCAGTCCGAAACTATGGCTACACCTTC
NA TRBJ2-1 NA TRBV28 CASRRDRGYNEQFF TGTGCCAGCAGGCGAGACAGAGGTTACAATGAGCAGTTCTTC
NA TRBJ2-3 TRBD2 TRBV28 CASSPLAGATLSTDTQYF TGTGCCAGCAGTCCACTAGCGGGAGCTACCCTAAGCACAGATACGCAGTATTTT
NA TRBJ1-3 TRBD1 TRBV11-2 CASSFGTDGNTIYF TGTGCCAGCAGCTTCGGGACAGATGGAAACACCATATATTTT
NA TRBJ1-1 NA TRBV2 CASRQQGGEAFF TGTGCCAGCAGACAACAGGGAGGGGAAGCTTTCTTT
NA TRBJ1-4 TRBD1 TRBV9 CASSRTGTVNEKLFF TGTGCCAGCAGTCGTACCGGGACAGTTAATGAAAAACTGTTTTTT
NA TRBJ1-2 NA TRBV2 CASSQEGRATYYGYTF TGTGCCAGCAGTCAGGAGGGGCGTGCAACATACTATGGCTACACCTTC
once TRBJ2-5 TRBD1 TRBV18 CASSARQGILQETQYF TGTGCCAGCTCAGCCAGACAGGGGATTTTGCAAGAGACCCAGTACTTC
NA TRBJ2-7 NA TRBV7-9 CASSPSTAPQYF TGTGCCAGCAGCCCATCTACAGCCCCGCAGTACTTC
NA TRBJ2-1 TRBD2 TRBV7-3 CASSPRLASIYNEQFF TGTGCCAGCAGCCCCCGACTAGCGTCGATCTACAATGAGCAGTTCTTC
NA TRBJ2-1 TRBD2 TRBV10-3 CAIRLADNEQFF TGTGCCATCAGACTAGCGGACAATGAGCAGTTCTTC
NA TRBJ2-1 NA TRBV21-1 CASSFVHLPGTGDNEQFF TGTGCCAGCAGCTTCGTCCACCTCCCCGGGACAGGCGACAATGAGCAGTTCTTC
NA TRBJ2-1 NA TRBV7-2 CASSSRPGESYNEQFF TGTGCCAGCAGCTCGCGGCCGGGAGAGTCTTACAATGAGCAGTTCTTC
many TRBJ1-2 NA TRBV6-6 CASSFFFPQGNYGYTF TGTGCCAGCAGTTTCTTCTTTCCCCAGGGAAACTATGGCTACACCTTC
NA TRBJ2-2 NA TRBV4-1 CASSQEERGGELFF TGCGCCAGCAGCCAAGAAGAACGCGGCGGGGAGCTGTTTTTT
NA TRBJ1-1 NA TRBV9 CASSTGMNTEAFF TGTGCCAGCAGCACGGGGATGAACACTGAAGCTTTCTTT
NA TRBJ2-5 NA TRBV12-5 CASGRDTGTQYF TGTGCTAGTGGCAGGGACACTGGGACCCAGTACTTC
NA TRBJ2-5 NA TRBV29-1 CSVGIQGRETQYF TGCAGCGTGGGAATACAGGGTCGGGAGACCCAGTACTTC
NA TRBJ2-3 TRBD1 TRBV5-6 CASSFSGGLADTQYF TGTGCCAGCAGCTTCTCAGGGGGTCTCGCAGATACGCAGTATTTT
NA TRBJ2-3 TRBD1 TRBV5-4 CASSGQSGTDTQYF TGTGCCAGCTCGGGACAGAGTGGCACAGATACGCAGTATTTT
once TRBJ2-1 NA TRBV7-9 CASSLGRGPEANEQFF TGTGCCAGCAGCTTAGGGCGGGGTCCGGAGGCCAATGAGCAGTTCTTC
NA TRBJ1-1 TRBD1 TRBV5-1 CASSLLGQSAGEAFF TGCGCCAGCAGCTTGCTGGGACAGTCGGCTGGGGAAGCTTTCTTT
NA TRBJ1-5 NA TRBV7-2 CASSFGWAYSNQPQHF TGTGCCAGCAGCTTCGGATGGGCATATAGCAATCAGCCCCAGCATTTT
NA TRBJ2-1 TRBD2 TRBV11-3 CASSFREGLGEQFF TGTGCCAGCAGCTTTCGGGAGGGCCTGGGTGAGCAGTTCTTC
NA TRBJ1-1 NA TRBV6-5 CASSYSGRGTEAFF TGTGCCAGCAGTTACTCAGGCCGGGGCACTGAAGCTTTCTTT
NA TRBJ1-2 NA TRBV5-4 CASSKRTRAGANYGYTF TGTGCCAGCAGCAAAAGGACCCGGGCGGGAGCTAACTATGGCTACACCTTC
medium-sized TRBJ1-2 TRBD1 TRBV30 CAGELGQRYGYTF TGTGCCGGAGAACTGGGACAGCGTTATGGCTACACCTTC
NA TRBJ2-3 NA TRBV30 CAWSVSAGYRATSTDTQYF TGTGCCTGGAGTGTATCGGCAGGGTATCGGGCGACCTCCACAGATACGCAGTATTTT
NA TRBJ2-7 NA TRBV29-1 CSAVGLHEQYF TGCAGCGCGGTCGGTCTACACGAGCAGTACTTC
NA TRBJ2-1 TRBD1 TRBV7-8 CASSQAAGTDSYNEQFF TGTGCCAGCAGCCAAGCCGCCGGGACAGACTCCTACAATGAGCAGTTCTTC
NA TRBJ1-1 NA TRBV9 CASSIGGSTEAFF TGTGCCAGCAGCATTGGAGGTTCCACTGAAGCTTTCTTT
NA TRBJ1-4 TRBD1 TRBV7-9 CASSLKSVQGANEKLFF TGTGCCAGCAGCTTGAAGAGCGTACAGGGGGCAAATGAAAAACTGTTTTTT
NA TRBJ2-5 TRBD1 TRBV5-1 CASSAGDRGGETQYF TGCGCCAGCAGCGCAGGGGACAGGGGAGGAGAGACCCAGTACTTC
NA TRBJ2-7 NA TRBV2 CASSEARFGEQYF TGTGCCAGCAGTGAGGCCAGGTTCGGCGAGCAGTACTTC
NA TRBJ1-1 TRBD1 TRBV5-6 CASSQLQGASGNTEAFF TGTGCCAGCAGCCAACTACAGGGGGCGTCGGGAAACACTGAAGCTTTCTTT